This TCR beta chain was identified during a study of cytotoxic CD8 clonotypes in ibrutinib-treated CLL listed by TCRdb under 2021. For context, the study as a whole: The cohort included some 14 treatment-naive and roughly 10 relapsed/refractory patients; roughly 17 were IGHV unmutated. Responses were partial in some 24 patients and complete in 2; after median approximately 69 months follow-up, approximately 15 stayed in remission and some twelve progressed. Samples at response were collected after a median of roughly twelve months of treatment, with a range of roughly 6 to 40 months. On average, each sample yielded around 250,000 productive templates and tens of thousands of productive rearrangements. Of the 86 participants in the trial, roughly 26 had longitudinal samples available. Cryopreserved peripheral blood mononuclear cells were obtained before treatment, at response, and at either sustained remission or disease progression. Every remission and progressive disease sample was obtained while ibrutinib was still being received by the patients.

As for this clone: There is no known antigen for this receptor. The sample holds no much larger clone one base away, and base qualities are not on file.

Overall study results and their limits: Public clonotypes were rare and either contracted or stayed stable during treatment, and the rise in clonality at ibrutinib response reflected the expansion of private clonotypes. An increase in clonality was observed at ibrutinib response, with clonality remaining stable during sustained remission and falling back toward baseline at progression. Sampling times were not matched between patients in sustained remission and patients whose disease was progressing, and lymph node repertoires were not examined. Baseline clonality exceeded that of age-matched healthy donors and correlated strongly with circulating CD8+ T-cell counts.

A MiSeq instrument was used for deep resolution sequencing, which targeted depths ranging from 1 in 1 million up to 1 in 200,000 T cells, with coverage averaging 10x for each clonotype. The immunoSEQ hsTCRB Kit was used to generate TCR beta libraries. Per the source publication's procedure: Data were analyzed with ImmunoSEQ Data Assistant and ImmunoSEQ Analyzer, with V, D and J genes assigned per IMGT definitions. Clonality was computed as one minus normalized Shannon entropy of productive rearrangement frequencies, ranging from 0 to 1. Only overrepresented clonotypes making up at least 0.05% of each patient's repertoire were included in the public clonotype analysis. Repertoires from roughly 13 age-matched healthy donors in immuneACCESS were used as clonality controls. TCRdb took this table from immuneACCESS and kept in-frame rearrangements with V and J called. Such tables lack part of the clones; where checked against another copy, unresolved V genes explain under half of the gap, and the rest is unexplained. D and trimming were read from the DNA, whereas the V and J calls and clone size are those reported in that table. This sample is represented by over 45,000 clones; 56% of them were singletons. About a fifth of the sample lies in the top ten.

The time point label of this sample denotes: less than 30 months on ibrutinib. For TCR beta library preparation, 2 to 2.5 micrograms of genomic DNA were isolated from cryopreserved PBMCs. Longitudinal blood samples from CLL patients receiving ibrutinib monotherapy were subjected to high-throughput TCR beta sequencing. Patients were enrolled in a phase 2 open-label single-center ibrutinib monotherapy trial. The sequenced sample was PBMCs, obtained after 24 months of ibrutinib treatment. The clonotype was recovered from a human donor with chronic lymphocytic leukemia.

The CDR3 has the sequence CASSYTGPGNGYTF. In nucleotide form, the sequence is TGTGCCAGCAGTTATACGGGACCAGGCAATGGCTACACCTTC. The chain is made from TRBV6-5 and TRBJ1-2; TRBD1 is a possible D gene, resting on 5 matching bases. V drops 3 bases and J drops 6 bases, leaving 14 bases in between. Taken from cysteine to phenylalanine, the CDR3 has 14 residues. Only the CDR3 portion is preserved as DNA: 42 bases, with reading frame beginning at the first base. The germline V gene supplies CDR1 MNHEY and CDR2 SVGAGI.